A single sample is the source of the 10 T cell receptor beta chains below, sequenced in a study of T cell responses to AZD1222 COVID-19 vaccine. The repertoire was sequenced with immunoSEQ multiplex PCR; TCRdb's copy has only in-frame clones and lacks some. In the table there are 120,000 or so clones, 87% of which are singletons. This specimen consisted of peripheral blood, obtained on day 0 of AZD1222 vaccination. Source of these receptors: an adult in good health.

The DNA of the CDR3 is TGTGCCAGCAGCTTGGGCCGACCCAGGGACTACGAGCAGTACTTC. Encoded protein: CASSLGRPRDYEQYF. The chain joins TRBV5-4 to TRBJ2-7; D perhaps matches TRBD1 (5 bases). The germline V gene has CDR1 SGHNT and CDR2 YYREEE (reference sequence). The CDR3 contains 15 residues. The ends were cut back, 0 bases at V and 3 bases at J, with 13 bases in the middle.

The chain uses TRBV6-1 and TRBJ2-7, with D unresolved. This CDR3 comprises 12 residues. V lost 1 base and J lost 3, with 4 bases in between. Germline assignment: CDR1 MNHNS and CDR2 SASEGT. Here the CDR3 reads CASSEVGYEQYF. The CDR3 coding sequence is TGTGCCAGCAGTGAAGTCGGCTACGAGCAGTACTTC.

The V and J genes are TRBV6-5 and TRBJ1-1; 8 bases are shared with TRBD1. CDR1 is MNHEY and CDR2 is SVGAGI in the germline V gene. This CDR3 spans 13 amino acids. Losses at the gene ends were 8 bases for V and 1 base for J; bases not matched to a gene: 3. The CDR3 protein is CASPGQANTEAFF. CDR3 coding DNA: TGTGCCAGCCCGGGACAGGCGAACACTGAAGCTTTCTTT.

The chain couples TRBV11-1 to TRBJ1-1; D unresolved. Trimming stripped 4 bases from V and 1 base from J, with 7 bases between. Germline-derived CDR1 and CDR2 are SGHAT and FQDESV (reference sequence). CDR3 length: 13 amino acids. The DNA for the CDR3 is TGTGCCAGCAGCTCACAACAGAACACTGAAGCTTTCTTT. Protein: CASSSQQNTEAFF.

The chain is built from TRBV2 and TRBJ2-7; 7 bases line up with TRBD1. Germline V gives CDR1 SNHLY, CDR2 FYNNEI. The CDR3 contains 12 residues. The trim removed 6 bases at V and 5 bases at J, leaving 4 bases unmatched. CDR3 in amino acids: CASSRDRDEQYF. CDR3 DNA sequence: TGTGCCAGCAGCCGCGACAGGGACGAGCAGTACTTC. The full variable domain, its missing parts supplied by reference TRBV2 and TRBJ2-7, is EPEVTQTPSHQVTQMGQEVILRCVPISNHLYFYWYRQILGQKVEFLVSFYNNEISEKSEIFDDQFSVERPDGSNFTLKIRSTKLEDSAMYFCASSRDRDEQYFGPGTRLTVT.

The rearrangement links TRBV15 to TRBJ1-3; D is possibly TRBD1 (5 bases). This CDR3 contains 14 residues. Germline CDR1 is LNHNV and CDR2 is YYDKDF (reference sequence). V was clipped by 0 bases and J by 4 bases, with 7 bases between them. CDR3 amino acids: CATSREAGGNTIYF. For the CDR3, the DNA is TGTGCCACCAGCAGAGAGGCAGGGGGAAACACCATATATTTT. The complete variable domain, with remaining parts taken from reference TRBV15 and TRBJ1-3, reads DAMVIQNPRYQVTQFGKPVTLSCSQTLNHNVMYWYQQKSSQAPKLLFHYYDKDFNNEADTPDNFQSRRPNTSFCFLDIRSPGLGDTAMYLCATSREAGGNTIYFGEGSWLTVV.

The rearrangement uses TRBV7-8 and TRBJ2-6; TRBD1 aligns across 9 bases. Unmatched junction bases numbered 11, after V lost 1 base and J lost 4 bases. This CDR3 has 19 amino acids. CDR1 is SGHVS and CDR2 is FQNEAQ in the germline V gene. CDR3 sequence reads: CASSLGYRGRPPGANVLTF. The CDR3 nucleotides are TGTGCCAGCAGCTTAGGGTACAGGGGGCGACCCCCGGGGGCCAACGTCCTGACTTTC.

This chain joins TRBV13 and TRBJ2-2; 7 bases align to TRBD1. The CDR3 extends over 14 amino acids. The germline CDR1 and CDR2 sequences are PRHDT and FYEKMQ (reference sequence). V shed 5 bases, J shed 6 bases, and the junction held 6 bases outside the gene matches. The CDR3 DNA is TGTGCCAGCAGCCGACACACAGGGGCCGGGGAGCTGTTTTTT. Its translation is CASSRHTGAGELFF.

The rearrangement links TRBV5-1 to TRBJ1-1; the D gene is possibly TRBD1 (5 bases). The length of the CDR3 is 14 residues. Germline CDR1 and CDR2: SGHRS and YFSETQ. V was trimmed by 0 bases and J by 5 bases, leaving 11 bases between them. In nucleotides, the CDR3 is TGCGCCAGCAGCTTGGTGGGGCTTTGGACTGAAGCTTTCTTT. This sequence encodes CASSLVGLWTEAFF.

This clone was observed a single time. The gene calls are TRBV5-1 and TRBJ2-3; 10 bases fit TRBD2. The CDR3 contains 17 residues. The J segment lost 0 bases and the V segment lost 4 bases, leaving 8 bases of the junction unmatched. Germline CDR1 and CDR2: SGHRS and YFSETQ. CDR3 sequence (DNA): TGCGCCAGCAGCCCCTCTAGCGGGGGCACTAGCACAGATACGCAGTATTTT. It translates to CASSPSSGGTSTDTQYF.